The 19 T cell receptor beta chains reported below all come from one sample, sequenced in a study of cytomegalovirus exposure and HLA in healthy donors. In the PCR, 60 Vbeta and 13 Jbeta primers were used. Clones were read by immunoSEQ multiplex PCR, and TCRdb kept only the in-frame ones, dropping some. The table has approximately 140,000 clones, 82% seen once. Material for sequencing was PBMCs. These receptors all come from a male donor in good health and CMV-seronegative.

The V call is TRBV30, the J call TRBJ2-1; 10 bases line up with TRBD2. Germline V gene lookup returns CDR1 GTSNPN and CDR2 SVGIG (reference sequence). The V and J ends lost 5 bases and 1 base, in that order; junction bases with no gene match: 5. The CDR3 is made up of 15 amino acids. This CDR3 is CAWGIAGGSYNEQFF. The CDR3 bases are TGTGCCTGGGGGATAGCGGGAGGTTCCTACAATGAGCAGTTCTTC.

The rearrangement joins TRBV5-5 to TRBJ2-2; perhaps TRBD2 as D (6 bases). The CDR3 extends over 17 amino acids. Germline V lookup: CDR1 SGHKS, CDR2 YYEKEE (reference sequence). V lost 3 bases and J 12 bases, leaving 27 bases between the germline ends. CDR3 sequence (DNA): TGTGCCAGCAGCTCTACCGGGACTTCTTCCCCGTCCGCAAAGCTGTTTTTT. Its protein product is CASSSTGTSSPSAKLFF.

The chain couples TRBV7-2 to TRBJ2-1, with 13 bases that match TRBD2. Losses at the gene ends were 4 bases for V and 9 bases for J; bases not matched to a gene: 6. The CDR3 runs to 15 residues. Germline V CDR1 and CDR2: SGHTA, FQGNSA. CDR3 region: CASSYGLAGVGEQFF. The CDR3 DNA sequence: TGTGCCAGCAGCTACGGACTAGCGGGAGTAGGTGAGCAGTTCTTC.

The J gene is TRBJ1-1, the V gene TRBV30, with 9 bases that match TRBD1. There are 15 residues in the CDR3. V shed 1 base, J shed 4 bases, and the junction held 7 bases outside the gene matches. Germline V lookup: CDR1 GTSNPN, CDR2 SVGIG (reference sequence). The CDR3 spells CAWSETDRGITEAFF. CDR3 coding DNA: TGTGCCTGGAGTGAGACGGACAGGGGAATCACTGAAGCTTTCTTT. Variable domain in full (rest from reference TRBV30 and TRBJ1-1): SQTIHQWPATLVQPVGSPLSLECTVEGTSNPNLYWYRQAAGRGLQLLFYSVGIGQISSEVPQNLSASRPQDRQFILSSKKLLLSDSGFYLCAWSETDRGITEAFFGQGTRLTVV.

This chain joins TRBV4-3 and TRBJ1-2, with D possibly matching TRBD1 (6 bases). The CDR3 totals 14 residues. Trimming took 3 bases from V and 5 from J, leaving 13 bases between them. Looked up from germline, CDR1 is LGHNA and CDR2 is YSLEER. CDR3 residues: CASSQGTTGYGYTF. The CDR3 region has the DNA TGCGCCAGCAGCCAGGGTACAACAGGGTATGGCTACACCTTC.

The chain carries TRBV5-4 and TRBJ2-3, with 7 bases lining up with TRBD1. The CDR3 sequence is 15 residues long. Trimming at V came to 6 bases and at J to 9 bases, leaving 16 bases not matched to a gene. Germline lookup yields CDR1 SGHNT and CDR2 YYREEE (reference sequence). In DNA form, the CDR3 reads TGTGCCAGCAACAGCCGGGACAGTCGAAAATTCACGCAGTATTTT. This encodes CASNSRDSRKFTQYF.

The V gene is TRBV10-3, the J gene TRBJ2-7, with 8 bases that match TRBD2. V gave up 7 bases and J gave up 1 base; unmatched junction bases: 6. This CDR3 has 14 residues. CDR1 and CDR2 (germline): ENHRY, SYGVKD. This CDR3 reads CAITTGGGSYEQYF. CDR3 sequence (DNA): TGTGCCATCACTACCGGGGGGGGATCCTACGAGCAGTACTTC.

V is TRBV5-1 and J is TRBJ2-1; D call uncertain. This CDR3 has 11 residues. CDR1 is SGHRS, CDR2 YFSETQ, per germline. V was clipped by 2 bases and J by 8 bases, with 5 bases between them. The CDR3 sequence is CASSFRDEQFF. The CDR3 region has the DNA TGCGCCAGCAGCTTCCGGGATGAGCAGTTCTTC.

V is TRBV13 and J is TRBJ2-7, with D maybe TRBD2 (6 bases). The CDR3 consists of 19 residues. The germline V gene has CDR1 PRHDT and CDR2 FYEKMQ (reference sequence). The germline V and J ends were trimmed by 4 bases and 0 bases, with 25 bases remaining between them. The CDR3 nucleotides are TGTGCCAGCAGCTCACCCTTTGTGACTAGACGGACGTCCTCCTACGAGCAGTACTTC. Its protein is CASSSPFVTRRTSSYEQYF.

The CDR3 loop is CASSRQGNYEQYF. The CDR3 coding sequence is TGTGCCAGCAGCCGGCAGGGCAACTACGAGCAGTACTTC. The chain couples TRBV5-5 to TRBJ2-7; D is perhaps TRBD1 (5 bases). Germline lookup yields CDR1 SGHKS and CDR2 YYEKEE (reference sequence). The CDR3 totals 13 residues. Trimming cost V 4 bases and J 3 bases, with 11 bases left between them.

The chain joins TRBV7-9 to TRBJ1-1; D remains unclear. The CDR3 loop spans 14 amino acids. The germline CDR1 and CDR2 sequences are SEHNR and FQNEAQ (reference sequence). Trimming took 7 bases from V and 10 from J, leaving 22 bases between them. CDR3 sequence (DNA): TGTGCCAGCACCCCAGACGGGTCCGGCCGAGGAGCTTTCTTT. This encodes CASTPDGSGRGAFF.

Only one count was recorded for this clone. The CDR3 sequence is CASSLSGRVYNEQFF. For the CDR3, the DNA is TGTGCCAGCAGCTTAAGCGGGAGGGTCTACAATGAGCAGTTCTTC. The gene calls are TRBV7-9 and TRBJ2-1; 10 nucleotides line up with TRBD2. The CDR3 totals 15 residues. CDR1 SEHNR and CDR2 FQNEAQ come from the germline V gene (reference sequence). J was trimmed by 3 bases and V by 2 bases; bases with no gene match: 1.

The genes are TRBV7-9 and TRBJ1-1; D is perhaps TRBD1 (6 bases). Germline V gives CDR1 SEHNR, CDR2 FQNEAQ (reference sequence). The CDR3 is made up of 15 amino acids. V was clipped by 2 bases and J by 5 bases, with 15 bases between them. CDR3 nucleotides: TGTGCCAGCAGCTTATTGGGCAGGGGTAGGACTGAAGCTTTCTTT. It translates to CASSLLGRGRTEAFF.

V usage is TRBV7-2 and J usage is TRBJ2-2, with D perhaps TRBD1 (5 bases). Germline V gives CDR1 SGHTA, CDR2 FQGNSA. The CDR3 totals 14 residues. V lost 2 bases and J 6 bases, leaving 10 bases between the germline ends. In nucleotides, the CDR3 is TGTGCCAGCAGCTTAACTGGGGCGGCCGGGGAGCTGTTTTTT. Translation: CASSLTGAAGELFF. Using reference TRBV7-2 and TRBJ2-2 for the parts outside the CDR3, the full variable domain is GAGVSQSPSNKVTEKGKDVELRCDPISGHTALYWYRQSLGQGLEFLIYFQGNSAPDKSGLPSDRFSAERTGGSVSTLTIQRTQQEDSAVYLCASSLTGAAGELFFGEGSRLTVL.

The J gene is TRBJ2-5, the V gene TRBV11-2; 9 bases line up with TRBD2. Per germline, CDR1 SGHAT and CDR2 FQNNGV. This CDR3 spans 17 amino acids. Trimming at V came to 1 base and at J to 1 base, leaving 7 bases not matched to a gene. CDR3 protein: CASSLGHAGGPQETQYF. In nucleotides, the CDR3 is TGTGCCAGCAGCTTAGGGCACGCGGGAGGGCCCCAAGAGACCCAGTACTTC.

The V gene is TRBV7-9, the J gene TRBJ2-3, with D unclear. Germline lookup yields CDR1 SEHNR and CDR2 FQNEAQ (reference sequence). The CDR3 covers 14 residues. V was clipped by 5 bases and J by 4 bases, with 13 bases between them. CDR3 residues: CASSQNLGADTQYF. The CDR3, as DNA: TGTGCCAGCAGCCAAAACCTCGGTGCAGATACGCAGTATTTT.

CDR3 nucleotides: TGTGCCAGCAGCGACGGGACTAGCGGGGAGAAGTGGGAGACCCAGTACTTC. Its translation: CASSDGTSGEKWETQYF. This chain joins TRBV9 and TRBJ2-5, with 13 nucleotides matching TRBD2. The germline V gene has CDR1 SGDLS and CDR2 YYNGEE. The CDR3 sequence is 17 residues long. V shed 3 bases, J shed 5 bases, and the junction held 10 bases outside the gene matches.

The chain recombines TRBV5-5 with TRBJ2-7; D perhaps matches TRBD2 (7 bases). The CDR3 length is 15 residues. The germline CDR1 and CDR2 sequences are SGHKS and YYEKEE (reference sequence). Deletions cut 0 bases from V and 2 bases from J, with 12 bases between. The CDR3 protein is CASSLASRGPYEQYF. As DNA, the CDR3 is TGTGCCAGCAGCTTGGCCTCGCGGGGGCCCTACGAGCAGTACTTC.

This chain links TRBV28 with TRBJ1-1; 9 positions match TRBD1. This CDR3 is 14 amino acids long. CDR1 is MDHEN, CDR2 SYDVKM, per germline. After removal of 7 bases from V and 5 bases from J, the junction contained 8 bases not matched to a gene. This chain's CDR3 is CASTYRGLLTEAFF. CDR3 DNA sequence: TGTGCCAGCACCTACAGGGGGCTTCTTACTGAAGCTTTCTTT.